The next 32 T cell receptor beta chains were all read from a single sample in a study of cytomegalovirus exposure and HLA in healthy donors. Primers: 60 Vbeta forward and 13 Jbeta reverse. Clones were sequenced by immunoSEQ multiplex PCR, and TCRdb holds only the in-frame ones, with some missing. The repertoire includes under 200,000 clones, roughly 80% of them detected once, and approximately 2% sits in the top ten. Material: PBMCs. All receptors come from a man younger than 30 in good health and CMV-seronegative.

The chain joins TRBV4-1 to TRBJ2-1; TRBD2 aligns across 8 bases. The CDR3 has 14 residues. Trimming at V came to 1 base and at J to 7 bases, leaving 3 bases not matched to a gene. Germline values: CDR1 MGHRA, CDR2 YSYEKL. The CDR3 nucleotides are TGCGCCAGCAGCCAAGGACTAGCGTCTAATGAGCAGTTCTTC. Residues: CASSQGLASNEQFF.

This sequence joins TRBV4-3 and TRBJ2-2; possibly TRBD2 for D (6 bases). V lost 1 base to trimming and J lost 6 bases, with 6 bases between them. The CDR3 spans 13 residues. CDR1 and CDR2 (germline): LGHNA, YSLEER. CDR3 loop: CASSQGRAGELFF. In nucleotides, the CDR3 is TGCGCCAGCAGCCAAGGGAGGGCCGGGGAGCTGTTTTTT.

V gene TRBV18 combines with J gene TRBJ2-1, with 7 bases matching TRBD1. J was trimmed by 8 bases and V by 2 bases; bases with no gene match: 9. Germline CDR1 is KGHSH and CDR2 is LQKENI. CDR3 size: 15 residues. The CDR3 region has the DNA TGTGCCAGCTCACCATCACGGGACAGCTTCGATGAGCAGTTCTTC. Translating gives CASSPSRDSFDEQFF.

This chain uses TRBV4-1 with TRBJ1-5, with 7 bases that match TRBD1. This CDR3 has 15 amino acids. Germline assignment: CDR1 MGHRA and CDR2 YSYEKL. After removal of 3 bases from V and 7 bases from J, the junction contained 9 bases not matched to a gene. CDR3 bases: TGCGCCAGCAGCCATTTGACAGGGAGTATACAGCCCCAGCATTTT. Translated, it gives CASSHLTGSIQPQHF.

The J gene is TRBJ2-7, the V gene TRBV14; D gene uncertain. This CDR3 comprises 12 residues. Looked up from germline, CDR1 is SGHDN and CDR2 is FVKESK. Trimming shortened V by 4 bases and J by 3 bases, and 7 bases separated the two germline ends. CDR3 sequence reads: CASSPHNYEQYF. CDR3 bases: TGTGCCAGCAGCCCGCACAACTACGAGCAGTACTTC.

This clone was seen once. Here the CDR3 reads CASSLAPGGNYEQYF. In DNA, the CDR3 is TGTGCCAGCAGCTTAGCTCCAGGGGGCAACTACGAGCAGTACTTC. The chain has TRBV7-6 and TRBJ2-7, with TRBD1 identical over 8 bases. Germline loops: CDR1 SGHVS, CDR2 FNYEAQ. After removal of 0 bases from V and 3 bases from J, the junction contained 4 bases not matched to a gene. The CDR3 is 15 residues long.

The chain joins TRBV28 to TRBJ2-7; D is perhaps TRBD2 (6 bases). This CDR3 contains 15 residues. Trimming removed 8 bases at V and 4 bases at J, with 21 bases between. Germline-derived CDR1 and CDR2 are MDHEN and SYDVKM. The CDR3 loop is CASLPSMGGRYEQYF. The DNA of the CDR3 is TGTGCCAGCCTACCTAGTATGGGGGGACGGTACGAGCAGTACTTC.

This chain uses TRBV5-6 with TRBJ2-7, with 9 positions matching TRBD2. Germline V lookup: CDR1 SGHDT, CDR2 YYEEEE. This CDR3 comprises 15 residues. Trimming cost V 1 base and J 5 bases; bases outside gene matches: 7. For the CDR3, the DNA is TGTGCCAGCAGCTTGTTTGCGGGAGGGCCCCACGAGCAGTACTTC. It encodes CASSLFAGGPHEQYF.

This chain uses TRBV28 with TRBJ1-1; tentatively, D is TRBD1 (5 bases). The germline gives CDR1 MDHEN, CDR2 SYDVKM. The CDR3 sequence is 13 residues long. The V gene lost 11 bases and the J gene lost 1 base, with 14 bases spanning the gap. CDR3 nucleotide sequence: TGTGCCTCCCAGGGTGAGAGGAACACTGAAGCTTTCTTT. Translated: CASQGERNTEAFF.

The gene calls are TRBV6-1 and TRBJ2-7, with TRBD2 matching over 9 bases. This CDR3 is 13 amino acids long. The germline V gene has CDR1 MNHNS and CDR2 SASEGT. V lost 6 bases, J lost 3 bases, and 3 bases stayed unmatched. CDR3 amino acids: CASRSGGYYEQYF. The CDR3 coding sequence is TGTGCCAGCAGGAGCGGGGGGTACTACGAGCAGTACTTC.

The chain combines TRBV9 with TRBJ1-3; D unresolved. V was shortened by 4 bases and J by 1 base, with 12 bases between the two germline ends. The CDR3 loop spans 15 amino acids. Per germline, CDR1 SGDLS and CDR2 YYNGEE. In DNA, the CDR3 is TGTGCCAGCAGCCCGAGGGCGTTTTCTGGAAACACCATATATTTT. This codes for CASSPRAFSGNTIYF.

CDR3 residues: CASSSPGGEQYF. The CDR3 DNA sequence: TGTGCCAGCAGCTCTCCGGGAGGCGAGCAGTACTTC. The gene calls are TRBV7-3 and TRBJ2-7; 7 bases agree with TRBD2. This CDR3 spans 12 amino acids. V lost 4 bases and J lost 6; bases outside the gene matches: 3. The germline V gene encodes CDR1 SGHTA and CDR2 FQGTGA. The complete variable domain, with remaining parts taken from reference TRBV7-3 and TRBJ2-7, reads GAGVSQTPSNKVTEKGKYVELRCDPISGHTALYWYRQSLGQGPEFLIYFQGTGAADDSGLPNDRFFAVRPEGSVSTLKIQRTERGDSAVYLCASSSPGGEQYFGPGTRLTVT.

The chain joins TRBV20-1 to TRBJ2-1; 8 bases fit TRBD1. This CDR3 comprises 11 residues. V was pared by 4 bases and J by 13 bases, with 6 bases of the junction left unmatched. CDR1 DFQATT and CDR2 SNEGSKA come from the germline V gene (reference sequence). The CDR3 nucleotides read TGCAGTGCTAAAGACAGGGGTTTCCAGTTCTTC. Its protein product is CSAKDRGFQFF.

The rearrangement links TRBV5-4 to TRBJ2-4; 7 bases fit TRBD1. This CDR3 region has 12 residues. The V and J ends lost 0 bases and 12 bases, in that order; junction bases with no gene match: 3. Germline CDR1 is SGHNT and CDR2 is YYREEE (reference sequence). The CDR3 here is CASSLGQGGQYF. The CDR3 DNA reads as TGTGCCAGCAGCTTGGGACAGGGTGGTCAGTACTTC.

This sequence joins TRBV11-1 and TRBJ2-7; D might be TRBD1 (6 bases). The germline V gene has CDR1 SGHAT and CDR2 FQDESV (reference sequence). The CDR3 runs to 13 residues. Trimming removed 4 bases from V and 2 bases from J, with 9 bases in between. The CDR3 region is CASSSGVPYEQYF. The CDR3 region has the DNA TGTGCCAGCAGCTCAGGGGTTCCCTACGAGCAGTACTTC.

In nucleotides, the CDR3 is TGTGCCAGTAGTATAGCCCCGGGAGGGGGTCGGTACAATGAGCAGTTCTTC. Its translation is CASSIAPGGGRYNEQFF. The gene calls are TRBV19 and TRBJ2-1, with TRBD2 matching over 8 bases. Germline V lookup: CDR1 LNHDA, CDR2 SQIVND (reference sequence). CDR3 size: 17 residues. V lost 1 base, J lost 4 bases, and 9 bases stayed unmatched.

The chain links TRBV11-2 to TRBJ2-1, with 8 nucleotides matching TRBD1. CDR1 and CDR2 (germline): SGHAT, FQNNGV. V dropped 5 bases and J dropped 5; count of bases not matched to a gene: 8. The CDR3 has 15 residues. The CDR3: CASSPRTGWNNEQFF. The CDR3 coding sequence is TGTGCCAGCAGCCCCCGGACAGGGTGGAACAATGAGCAGTTCTTC.

The chain combines TRBV15 with TRBJ2-3, with a possible D match to TRBD1 (6 bases). The CDR3 covers 15 residues. Trimming left V 1 base short and J 1 base short, with 9 bases between. The germline gives CDR1 LNHNV, CDR2 YYDKDF (reference sequence). In nucleotides, the CDR3 is TGTGCCACCAGCAGAGGGGGGCGCGGCACAGATACGCAGTATTTT. This translates into CATSRGGRGTDTQYF.

CDR3 sequence (DNA): TGCGCCAGCAGCTTGGATGGGGCCAACAGCGCAACTAATGAAAAACTGTTTTTT. It specifies CASSLDGANSATNEKLFF. The chain has TRBV5-1 and TRBJ1-4; D possibly corresponds to TRBD1 (5 bases). V lost 0 bases, J lost 0 bases, and 15 bases lay in between. The CDR3 is 18 residues long. In germline, CDR1 is SGHRS, CDR2 YFSETQ.

This clone was seen more than once but under ten times. The V and J genes are TRBV27 and TRBJ2-1; D gene ambiguous. Germline-derived CDR1 and CDR2 are MNHEY and SMNVEV (reference sequence). This CDR3 contains 14 residues. The V gene lost 1 base and the J gene lost 0 bases, with 4 bases spanning the gap. The CDR3 sequence: CASSLFSSYNEQFF. The CDR3 coding sequence is TGTGCCAGCAGTTTATTTAGCTCCTACAATGAGCAGTTCTTC.

The V and J genes are TRBV11-2 and TRBJ2-7; no reliable D call. This CDR3 spans 13 amino acids. CDR1 and CDR2 (germline): SGHAT, FQNNGV. V was clipped by 0 bases and J by 7 bases, with 10 bases between them. CDR3 nucleotides: TGTGCCAGCAGCTTAGAGTGGTCCGCGGAGCAGTACTTC. The encoded protein is CASSLEWSAEQYF. The full variable domain, rest sourced from reference TRBV11-2 and TRBJ2-7, is EAGVAQSPRYKIIEKRQSVAFWCNPISGHATLYWYQQILGQGPKLLIQFQNNGVVDDSQLPKDRFSAERLKGVDSTLKIQPAKLEDSAVYLCASSLEWSAEQYFGPGTRLTVT.

The rearrangement uses TRBV15 and TRBJ2-7, with D perhaps matching TRBD1 (6 bases). The CDR3 covers 15 residues. Trimming took off 5 bases at V and 6 bases at J, with 20 bases between the two ends. Per germline, CDR1 LNHNV and CDR2 YYDKDF (reference sequence). CDR3 protein: CATSPQTGTPSEQYF. The CDR3, as DNA: TGTGCCACCAGCCCACAAACCGGGACACCTTCCGAGCAGTACTTC.

The chain uses TRBV7-2 and TRBJ2-1; 12 positions agree with TRBD2. CDR1 and CDR2 (germline): SGHTA, FQGNSA. J gave up 9 bases and V 7 bases, and 10 bases lay outside the gene matches. The CDR3 loop spans 15 amino acids. CDR3 in amino acids: CASTWTSGASGEQFF. In nucleotides, the CDR3 is TGTGCCAGCACCTGGACTAGCGGGGCCTCGGGTGAGCAGTTCTTC.

The V gene is TRBV27, the J gene TRBJ2-5, with 11 bases that match TRBD2. The CDR3 has 15 residues. Germline CDR1 reads MNHEY; CDR2 reads SMNVEV (reference sequence). J gave up 2 bases and V 3 bases, and 2 bases lay outside the gene matches. As DNA, the CDR3 is TGTGCCAGCAGTTTCGGGACTAGCGGACAAGAGACCCAGTACTTC. Translation gives CASSFGTSGQETQYF.

The J gene is TRBJ1-1, the V gene TRBV5-1, with 9 bases that match TRBD1. The trim removed 4 bases at V and 5 bases at J, leaving 6 bases unmatched. Germline loops: CDR1 SGHRS, CDR2 YFSETQ. The CDR3 length is 14 residues. The CDR3 nucleotides read TGCGCCAGCAGCCTAAGGACAGGGGAAACTGAAGCTTTCTTT. It specifies CASSLRTGETEAFF.

This clone showed up just a few times. The gene calls are TRBV27 and TRBJ1-4, with 8 positions matching TRBD1. This CDR3 comprises 14 residues. The V segment lost 2 bases and the J segment 8 bases; nucleotides outside the gene matches: 4. From germline, CDR1 is MNHEY and CDR2 SMNVEV (reference sequence). CDR3 region: CASSLSRGREKLFF. CDR3 coding DNA: TGTGCCAGCAGTTTAAGCAGGGGGCGCGAAAAACTGTTTTTT.

The rearrangement links TRBV29-1 to TRBJ1-1; D gene uncertain. Germline V CDR1 and CDR2: SQVTM, ANQGSEA. The CDR3 runs 14 residues. V shed 1 base and J shed 1 base, with 10 bases lying between them. CDR3 region: CSVEGRVENTEAFF. The CDR3 DNA reads TGCAGCGTTGAAGGGAGGGTCGAGAACACTGAAGCTTTCTTT.

V and J are TRBV4-1 and TRBJ1-1; D is perhaps TRBD1 (6 bases). CDR1 and CDR2 from the germline V gene are MGHRA and YSYEKL. CDR3 size: 13 residues. V shed 2 bases and J shed 11 bases, with 15 bases lying between them. This CDR3 reads CASSQTQTGMAFF. The CDR3 DNA reads TGCGCCAGCAGCCAAACCCAGACAGGTATGGCTTTCTTT.

V is TRBV5-4 and J is TRBJ2-1; TRBD2 agrees at 9 bases. The V gene end was trimmed by 4 bases and the J gene end by 8 bases; junction bases not matched to a gene: 7. In germline, CDR1 is SGHNT, CDR2 YYREEE (reference sequence). The CDR3 contains 14 residues. The CDR3 nucleotides are TGTGCCAGCAGCGTGGGGCTAGCGGGGCATGAGCAGTTCTTC. Translated, it gives CASSVGLAGHEQFF.

The chain employs TRBV11-3 and TRBJ1-4, with 7 bases identical to TRBD1. The germline V gene encodes CDR1 SGHNT and CDR2 YENEEA. This CDR3 is 16 amino acids long. Trimming removed 0 bases from V and 3 bases from J; junction bases left unmatched: 4. In DNA form, the CDR3 reads TGTGCCAGCAGCTTAGACGTCAGGGGGGCTAATGAAAAACTGTTTTTT. It codes for CASSLDVRGANEKLFF.

The chain is built from TRBV28 and TRBJ2-3; 10 positions match TRBD2. V trimming: 3 bases; J trimming: 4 bases; junction bases outside the gene matches: 4. Germline loops: CDR1 MDHEN, CDR2 SYDVKM. This CDR3 comprises 15 residues. CDR3 DNA: TGTGCCAGCAGTTTGGGTCTAGCGGGAGCAGATACGCAGTATTTT. This sequence encodes CASSLGLAGADTQYF.

This chain connects TRBV7-2 to TRBJ1-6; TRBD1 agrees at 9 bases. The V gene's germline CDR1 is SGHTA and CDR2 FQGNSA. CDR3 length equals 15 residues. Germline trimming cut 3 bases from V and 7 bases from J; bases unmatched to any gene: 4. The CDR3 here is CASSFTGTGNSPLHF. CDR3 bases: TGTGCCAGCAGCTTCACCGGGACAGGGAATTCACCCCTCCACTTT.